The clone carrying this T cell receptor (beta chain) has ten or more counts. Antigen: not known. Thyroid surgery was preceded by no treatment in any patient. These data are taken from a study of metastatic and nonmetastatic thyroid tumors. At the level of the study: Where malignant and benign thyroid patients were concerned, repertoires were compared across blood and tumor or nodule tissue.

Study findings and constraints: Benign nodules reportedly had significantly lower TCR beta diversity than malignant thyroid tumors in blood and tumor.

Authors' analysis steps: The study took CDR3 differences across clinicopathological groups and made a distant-metastasis classifier for papillary thyroid cancer from them. TCRdb re-called clones from the PCR reads using MiXCR. TCRdb's processing, not the authors', yielded these V and J calls. The table lists roughly 75,000 clones, approximately 12% of them singletons. The germline V gene encodes CDR1 MGHRA and CDR2 YSYEKL. V dropped 1 base and J dropped 7 bases, with 5 bases sitting between them. The CDR3 totals 11 residues. Sequencing was performed on tumor tissue. This TCR derives from a female donor with papillary thyroid cancer or a benign thyroid nodule (not recorded which). Some clones in this sample may be carry-over from other donors' samples. The chain has TRBV4-1 and TRBJ2-7; no clear D gene. CDR3 coding DNA: TGCGCCAGCAGCCAAGGAGAGGAGCAGTACTTC. The encoded protein is CASSQGEEQYF.